This T cell receptor (beta chain) was captured in a study of persistence of HIV-infected CD4 T cells. The study's findings and limits: TCRbeta richness was lower in CMV- and Gag-responding cells than in anti-CD3/anti-CD28-responding cells.

As for this clone: Its target is unknown.

This was the immunoSEQ version 4 assay in survey mode. Repertoires were generated with immunoSEQ multiplex PCR, while TCRdb's copy carries only in-frame clones and drops some. The sample includes 40,000 to 50,000 clones, more than 60% of them seen just once. Stimulation used approximately 9.1 ug/mL lysate from CMV-infected fibroblasts. CD40L-negative CD69-negative CD45RO-high memory CD4+ T cells were sorted as populations depleted of antigen-responding cells. Plasma HIV-1 RNA stayed below 50 copies/mL for at least 4 years. The input for sequencing was CD4+ T cells sorted from PBMCs after roughly 18-hour stimulation, taken from a patient who received antiretroviral therapy. This clonotype originated in an adult man with HIV who was CMV-seropositive.

The DNA for the CDR3 is TGCAGCGTGGGGAATTCTGGAAACACCATATATTTT. It yields the protein CSVGNSGNTIYF. V and J are TRBV29-1 and TRBJ1-3; D not resolved. CDR3 length equals 12 residues. The V gene lost 6 bases and the J gene lost 1 base, with 7 bases spanning the gap. Germline-derived CDR1 and CDR2 are SQVTM and ANQGSEA.